A selection of T cell receptor beta chains follows, all from one sample in a study of T cell changes during pregnancy in multiple sclerosis. Clones were sequenced by immunoSEQ multiplex PCR, and TCRdb holds only the in-frame ones, with some missing. The sample includes approximately 45,000 clones, roughly 90% of them seen just once. The source was CD4+ T cells from peripheral blood mononuclear cells, collected in the first trimester of pregnancy. The receptors were sampled from a female donor with multiple sclerosis, enrolled in a pregnancy study. CDR3s include the opening cysteine and the closing phenylalanine or tryptophan. Fields, in order: CDR3 protein, D gene, V gene, J gene. D genes are given only for firm matches.

CASSGGRSNQPQHF,.,TRBV19,TRBJ1-5
CASSSRAGPSDGYTF,.,TRBV5-1,TRBJ1-2
CASSQGDRSSGANVLTF,TRBD1,TRBV4-1,TRBJ2-6
CASSHLAGGPSSYNEQFF,TRBD2,TRBV28,TRBJ2-1
CASSLEGTEAFF,.,TRBV9,TRBJ1-1
CASSLTGVGETQYF,TRBD1,TRBV19,TRBJ2-5
CASTRPSTGIYEQYF,TRBD1,TRBV6-5,TRBJ2-7
CASRGLTDTQYF,.,TRBV25-1,TRBJ2-3
CASSVTGQPSPRGYTF,TRBD1,TRBV19,TRBJ1-2
CASSSEQGTQETQYF,.,TRBV5-1,TRBJ2-5
CASSLAGRTDTQYF,.,TRBV19,TRBJ2-3
CASSPRLAGDYNEQFF,TRBD2,TRBV9,TRBJ2-1
CASSQSRGGGYTF,.,TRBV4-1,TRBJ1-2
CASSPTLLRDEQYF,.,TRBV13,TRBJ2-7
CASSIYSGTGGSFLNTQYF,TRBD1,TRBV7-6,TRBJ2-3
CASSSPMRNSPLHF,.,TRBV27,TRBJ1-6
CASSGSGQGLGYNEQFF,.,TRBV2,TRBJ2-1
CASSSLTGVNSYEQYF,TRBD1,TRBV28,TRBJ2-7
CASSTGLAGGGPYNEQFF,TRBD2,TRBV5-6,TRBJ2-1
CASSLTGENTEAFF,TRBD1,TRBV7-9,TRBJ1-1
CASSLSGSSYNEQFF,TRBD2,TRBV14,TRBJ2-1
CASSSGLATYEQYF,TRBD2,TRBV28,TRBJ2-7
CASSLGQADTQPQHF,TRBD1,TRBV5-8,TRBJ1-5
CASSIGTGGATNEKLFF,TRBD1,TRBV7-2,TRBJ1-4
CASSFFRGPSTNEKLFF,.,TRBV28,TRBJ1-4
CASSIGATSNQPQHF,.,TRBV5-8,TRBJ1-5
CASSRGEKLFF,.,TRBV6-5,TRBJ1-4
CASSALQGANTEAFF,TRBD1,TRBV9,TRBJ1-1
CASREDYSNQPQHF,.,TRBV28,TRBJ1-5
CASSYRTSGLITQYF,TRBD2,TRBV7-8,TRBJ2-3
CASSWRGRATGELFF,.,TRBV19,TRBJ2-2
CASSPDPSGSSYNEQFF,TRBD2,TRBV6-4,TRBJ2-1
CASSSGLAGDYGANVLTF,TRBD2,TRBV9,TRBJ2-6
CASSPGGGKETQYF,TRBD2,TRBV5-4,TRBJ2-5
CASSLDLGTSLEQFF,TRBD2,TRBV5-1,TRBJ2-1
CASTGKGPGSYEQYF,.,TRBV6-1,TRBJ2-7
CASSLVEGGKLFF,.,TRBV11-1,TRBJ1-4
CASTKRGQSQETQYF,.,TRBV6-5,TRBJ2-5
CASSTPRGRGQNTGELFF,TRBD1,TRBV27,TRBJ2-2
CASSPGGPADTQYF,TRBD2,TRBV5-1,TRBJ2-3
CASLERALWYNEQFF,.,TRBV6-5,TRBJ2-1
CASSFITDTQYF,.,TRBV7-2,TRBJ2-3
CASSFQETQYF,.,TRBV6-1,TRBJ2-5
CASSFLSRGRGETQYF,TRBD1,TRBV7-2,TRBJ2-5
CASSVAQRPYNSPLHF,.,TRBV9,TRBJ1-6
CASSIRTGTSNYGYTF,TRBD1,TRBV19,TRBJ1-2
CASSVSGGNEQFF,.,TRBV9,TRBJ2-1
CASSLLAGQLFYEQYF,TRBD2,TRBV28,TRBJ2-7
CASSRDRNTEAFF,TRBD1,TRBV6-4,TRBJ1-1
CASSQSSKEPYEQYF,.,TRBV23-1,.
CASSVSGRATGELFF,TRBD2,TRBV7-2,TRBJ2-2
CASTLTSGPTYEQYF,.,TRBV28,TRBJ2-7
CASSSGRTREAFF,.,TRBV11-3,TRBJ1-1
CAISESGLAGDEQYF,TRBD2,TRBV10-3,TRBJ2-7
CASSPQQGNEQYF,TRBD1,TRBV18,TRBJ2-7